This T cell receptor beta chain originates from a study of technical replicates of blood from several donors. Data came from immunoSEQ multiplex PCR; TCRdb stores just in-frame clones and leaves some out. The sample lists tens of thousands of clones; 75% to 95% were seen once. Germline CDR1 and CDR2: MGHRA and YSYEKL. The CDR3 length is 14 residues. The V and J ends lost 3 bases and 6 bases, in that order; junction bases with no gene match: 6. Sequencing input: PBMCs. This sequence originates from a human donor in good health. Some clones in this sample may be carry-over from other donors' samples. The genes are TRBV4-1 and TRBJ1-1; 8 bases fit TRBD1. CDR3: CASSQGQAISEAFF. DNA of the CDR3: TGCGCCAGCAGCCAGGGACAGGCAATCTCTGAAGCTTTCTTT.